The T cell receptor beta chain described here comes from a study of T-cell reconstitution after alpha-beta-depleted transplantation in children. This CDR3 comprises 15 residues. The V end lost 1 base, the J end lost 10 bases, and 20 bases lay between the germline ends. Germline values: CDR1 DFQATT, CDR2 SNEGSKA (reference sequence). It was with unique molecular identifiers that the TCRbeta library was prepared. TCRdb fed the PCR reads into MiXCR, producing one record per CDR3 protein. Seen here are some 340,000 distinct CDR3 sequences, 10% observed once, and the top ten hold about 2.3%. The sequence came from a human donor who donated a stem cell graft to a child with acute lymphoblastic leukemia. This material consisted of PBMCs from the stem cell graft donor, taken from the stem cell graft. The V gene is TRBV20-1, the J gene TRBJ2-1; D may be TRBD1 (5 bases). The DNA for the CDR3 is TGCAGTGCTAGAGCCCCGGACCGACGATCAGGGGAGCAGTTCTTC. This codes for CSARAPDRRSGEQFF.